Presented here are 28 T cell receptor beta chains from one specimen sequenced in a study of Graves' ophthalmopathy and Graves' hyperthyroidism. TCR beta CDR3 regions were amplified from RNA transcripts. First-round RT-PCR used HTBI primers; second-round multiplex PCR followed. Each CDR3 protein gets one entry after TCRdb re-called the multiplex PCR reads with MiXCR. The table has approximately 210,000 distinct CDR3 sequences, around 28% seen once. Source material: peripheral blood. Receptors originate from a man aged 50-59 years with Graves' ophthalmopathy.

This sequence joins TRBV2 and TRBJ2-7; D is ambiguous. Germline CDR1 is SNHLY and CDR2 is FYNNEI. Trimming removed 6 bases at V and 5 bases at J, with 5 bases between. The CDR3 covers 10 residues. The CDR3 sequence is CASRVNEQYF. DNA of the CDR3: TGTGCCAGCAGAGTGAACGAGCAGTACTTC. The complete variable domain, with remaining parts taken from reference TRBV2 and TRBJ2-7, reads EPEVTQTPSHQVTQMGQEVILRCVPISNHLYFYWYRQILGQKVEFLVSFYNNEISEKSEIFDDQFSVERPDGSNFTLKIRSTKLEDSAMYFCASRVNEQYFGPGTRLTVT.

This CDR3 is CASSPGTDGSYEQYF. CDR3 in DNA: TGTGCCAGCAGCCCCGGGACCGATGGGTCCTACGAGCAGTACTTC. The chain has TRBV6-1 and TRBJ2-7; D tentatively reads TRBD1 or TRBD2 (5 bases each). V shed 6 bases and J shed 1 base, with 16 bases lying between them. Per germline, CDR1 MNHNS and CDR2 SASEGT. The CDR3 covers 15 residues.

This clonotype was seen ten or more times. The V call is TRBV6-1, the J call TRBJ2-2; 8 bases are shared with TRBD1. CDR1 and CDR2 (germline): MNHNS, SASEGT. The CDR3 extends over 13 amino acids. V shed 6 bases and J 3 bases; nucleotides not matched to a gene: 0. The CDR3 spells CASRQGDTGELFF. The CDR3 coding sequence is TGTGCCAGCAGACAGGGGGACACCGGGGAGCTGTTTTTT.

This clonotype was seen at least ten times. J is TRBJ1-2 and V is TRBV2, with 8 bases matching TRBD1. V gave up 8 bases and J gave up 1 base; unmatched junction bases: 3. The CDR3 has 13 amino acids. Germline-derived CDR1 and CDR2 are SNHLY and FYNNEI. CDR3 in DNA: TGTGCCAGCGCTACAGGGGGTAACTATGGCTACACCTTC. It is translated as CASATGGNYGYTF.

This clonotype appeared a single time. The chain links TRBV12-3 or TRBV12-4 to TRBJ1-5; weak D call: TRBD1 (5 bases). Between the trimmed V and J ends, which lost 4 bases and 4 bases, there was a span of 17 bases. CDR3 length: 16 residues. The CDR3 bases are TGTGCCAGCAGTTCAGCGGGACGAGGGAAAAATCAGCCCCAGCATTTT. It specifies CASSSAGRGKNQPQHF.

The chain recombines TRBV18 with TRBJ1-5, with a possible D match to TRBD1 (6 bases). The CDR3 is 14 amino acids. In germline, CDR1 is KGHSH, CDR2 LQKENI. V was trimmed by 3 bases and J by 8 bases, leaving 14 bases between them. The CDR3 reads CASSPLQGREPQHF. Written as DNA, the CDR3 is TGTGCCAGCTCACCTCTACAGGGTAGGGAGCCCCAGCATTTT.

This clonotype was found many times. V gene TRBV4-3 combines with J gene TRBJ2-1; 15 nucleotides match TRBD2. The length of the CDR3 is 19 residues. Germline-derived CDR1 and CDR2 are LGHNA and YSLEER. With 0 bases clipped from V and 2 bases from J, the junction kept 5 bases outside the gene matches. CDR3 DNA: TGCGCCAGCAGCCAAGAGCGGACTAGCGGGAGGGCCACCTACAATGAGCAGTTCTTC. Translation gives CASSQERTSGRATYNEQFF.

This clonotype was found many times. The V and J genes are TRBV12-5 and TRBJ2-5; 8 bases agree with TRBD1. This CDR3 comprises 15 residues. Germline V lookup: CDR1 LGHNT, CDR2 FRNRAP. With V trimmed by 5 bases and J by 4 bases, 9 bases remained unmatched. The CDR3 spells CASGPPQGAGETQYF. The CDR3 DNA follows: TGTGCTAGTGGTCCTCCCCAGGGGGCGGGAGAGACCCAGTACTTC. The variable domain in full, with the rest retrieved from reference TRBV12-5 and TRBJ2-5, is DARVTQTPRHKVTEMGQEVTMRCQPILGHNTVFWYRQTMMQGLELLAYFRNRAPLDDSGMPKDRFSAEMPDATLATLKIQPSEPRDSAVYFCASGPPQGAGETQYFGPGTRLLVL.

The genes are TRBV6-1 and TRBJ1-2; 8 bases align to TRBD1. This CDR3 is 13 amino acids long. Germline CDR1 and CDR2: MNHNS and SASEGT. V gave up 10 bases and J gave up 2 bases; unmatched junction bases: 6. CDR3 residues: CATSQGANYGYTF. The CDR3 bases are TGTGCCACCTCCCAGGGGGCCAACTATGGCTACACCTTC.

This clonotype has at least ten counts. V usage is TRBV11-2 and J usage is TRBJ2-7; 10 nucleotides agree with TRBD2. The length of the CDR3 is 14 residues. Trimming at V came to 7 bases and at J to 6 bases, leaving 9 bases not matched to a gene. The germline gives CDR1 SGHAT, CDR2 FQNNGV. DNA for the CDR3: TGTGCCAGCACCTTTGCTAGCGGGAGTGTCGAGCAGTACTTC. This translates into CASTFASGSVEQYF.

This clonotype was seen many times. The chain is built from TRBV29-1 and TRBJ1-1, with D possibly being TRBD1 (6 bases). Per germline, CDR1 SQVTM and CDR2 ANQGSEA. The length of the CDR3 is 13 residues. With 6 bases removed from V and 6 bases from J, the gap between germline ends came to 17 bases. DNA for the CDR3: TGCAGCGTCACGACAGGACCGGGGTCTGAAGCTTTCTTT. Protein: CSVTTGPGSEAFF.

The genes are TRBV6-5 and TRBJ1-1, with D unresolved. The CDR3 is made up of 14 amino acids. Germline lookup yields CDR1 MNHEY and CDR2 SVGAGI. With 7 bases removed from V and 2 bases from J, the gap between germline ends came to 14 bases. CDR3 protein: CASNLPRDNTEAFF. The CDR3 DNA reads TGTGCCAGCAATTTACCCCGTGACAACACTGAAGCTTTCTTT.

V gene TRBV25-1 combines with J gene TRBJ1-1; D may be TRBD1 (6 bases). V lost 4 bases and J lost 4, with 22 bases in between. The CDR3 is made up of 17 amino acids. The germline gives CDR1 MGHDK, CDR2 SYGVNS. CDR3 sequence reads: CASSAPGHLGGGTEAFF. The DNA for the CDR3 is TGTGCCAGCAGTGCCCCGGGACACCTGGGTGGGGGCACTGAAGCTTTCTTT.

This clonotype was counted at least ten times. The J gene is TRBJ2-5, the V gene TRBV19; TRBD1 matches at 9 bases. Germline loops: CDR1 LNHDA, CDR2 SQIVND (reference sequence). V lost 5 bases to trimming and J lost 7 bases; unmatched junction nucleotides: 11. The CDR3 has 15 amino acids. The CDR3 coding sequence is TGTGCCAGTAGTTCGCGGGACAGGGACCTCGGGACCCAGTACTTC. Protein: CASSSRDRDLGTQYF.

J is TRBJ2-7 and V is TRBV4-1; D call uncertain. The germline V gene has CDR1 MGHRA and CDR2 YSYEKL. The CDR3 consists of 13 residues. Trimming stripped 7 bases from V and 9 bases from J, with 19 bases between. The CDR3 is CASIPELAYWQYF. In DNA form, the CDR3 reads TGCGCCAGCATCCCCGAGTTGGCCTACTGGCAGTACTTC.

This rearrangement joins TRBV6-2 or TRBV6-3 to TRBJ2-5; the D gene is possibly TRBD2 (5 bases). The V end was cut by 4 bases, the J end by 3 bases, with 15 bases between. This CDR3 region has 15 residues. Germline values: CDR1 MNHEY, CDR2 SVGEGT. The DNA for the CDR3 is TGTGCCAGCAGTTCGCGACTACTATACGAAGAGACCCAGTACTTC. Encoded protein: CASSSRLLYEETQYF.

The rearrangement joins TRBV28 to TRBJ1-1; D ambiguous. The V gene's germline CDR1 is MDHEN and CDR2 SYDVKM. The CDR3 has 14 residues. V was shortened by 8 bases and J by 10 bases, with 23 bases between the two germline ends. CDR3 residues: CASSYEDPRPSAFF. CDR3 nucleotides: TGTGCCAGCTCATACGAGGACCCACGTCCCTCAGCTTTCTTT. Based on the CDR3 plus reference TRBV28 and TRBJ1-1, the full variable domain is DVKVTQSSRYLVKRTGEKVFLECVQDMDHENMFWYRQDPGLGLRLIYFSYDVKMKEKGDIPEGYSVSREKKERFSLILESASTNQTSMYLCASSYEDPRPSAFFGQGTRLTVV.

In this sample, this clonotype turned up many times. This chain connects TRBV18 to TRBJ1-5; the D gene is possibly TRBD1 (5 bases). The CDR3 loop spans 13 amino acids. Trimming stripped 3 bases from V and 11 bases from J, with 14 bases between. Looked up from germline, CDR1 is KGHSH and CDR2 is LQKENI. CDR3 in DNA: TGTGCCAGCTCACCGGGCAGGGCAGGGACCCAGCATTTT. It yields the protein CASSPGRAGTQHF.

This clonotype was counted many times. The chain couples TRBV19 to TRBJ2-3; D gene ambiguous. The V gene lost 6 bases and the J gene lost 0 bases, with 13 bases spanning the gap. The CDR3 length is 15 residues. Germline assignment: CDR1 LNHDA and CDR2 SQIVND (reference sequence). The CDR3 DNA is TGTGCCAGTAGCTCCCTGGAGCAAAGCACAGATACGCAGTATTTT. It translates to CASSSLEQSTDTQYF.

The V and J genes are TRBV9 and TRBJ2-3; D assignment may be TRBD1 or TRBD2 (5 bases each). The CDR3 runs to 13 residues. The V and J ends lost 3 bases and 5 bases respectively, with 10 bases between them. CDR1 and CDR2 (germline): SGDLS, YYNGEE. The CDR3 bases are TGTGCCAGCAGCGGGGACCTAGGAGATACGCAGTATTTT. Its protein is CASSGDLGDTQYF.

The chain employs TRBV28 and TRBJ2-7, with TRBD1 matching over 7 bases. Per germline, CDR1 MDHEN and CDR2 SYDVKM. With V trimmed by 5 bases and J by 2 bases, 6 bases remained unmatched. This CDR3 contains 14 residues. CDR3 in amino acids: CASSTTGVTYEQYF. CDR3 bases: TGTGCCAGCAGTACCACAGGGGTTACCTACGAGCAGTACTTC.

The V and J genes are TRBV11-2 and TRBJ1-5; the match to TRBD1 covers 9 bases. The germline V gene has CDR1 SGHAT and CDR2 FQNNGV. This CDR3 is built from 16 residues. Trimming took 5 bases from V and 4 from J; bases not matched to a gene: 9. The CDR3 is CASSLFSGQGNQPQHF. CDR3 coding DNA: TGTGCCAGCAGCCTCTTTTCGGGACAGGGTAATCAGCCCCAGCATTTT.

The chain combines TRBV2 with TRBJ1-1, with a tentative D call TRBD1 (6 bases). V dropped 6 bases and J dropped 10 bases, with 18 bases sitting between them. This CDR3 comprises 13 residues. Germline lookup yields CDR1 SNHLY and CDR2 FYNNEI. The CDR3 DNA is TGTGCCAGCAGGGGACAAATAGCGAAACGAGCTTTCTTT. Translated, it gives CASRGQIAKRAFF.

In its sample, this clonotype was seen many times. V and J are TRBV27 and TRBJ2-2; TRBD1 agrees at 7 bases. CDR1 and CDR2 from the germline V gene are MNHEY and SMNVEV (reference sequence). The CDR3 is 14 residues long. With V trimmed by 6 bases and J by 6 bases, 7 bases remained unmatched. The DNA for the CDR3 is TGTGCCAGCAGCCAGACAGGGTTCTCCGGGGAGCTGTTTTTT. This gives the protein CASSQTGFSGELFF.

This clonotype was seen only once. J is TRBJ2-4 and V is TRBV12-5, with unresolved D. Germline CDR1 reads LGHNT; CDR2 reads FRNRAP. Trimming took 2 bases from V and 6 from J, leaving 8 bases between them. The CDR3 length is 13 residues. The CDR3 DNA reads TGTGCTAGTGGTTTGCCAAGTTCAAACATTCAGTACTTC. Translated, it gives CASGLPSSNIQYF.

In its sample, this clonotype was seen many times. The chain carries TRBV7-2 and TRBJ1-6, with D uncertain. Trimming removed 0 bases at V and 0 bases at J, with 18 bases between. The germline V gene encodes CDR1 SGHTA and CDR2 FQGNSA. The CDR3 consists of 20 residues. The CDR3 DNA reads as TGTGCCAGCAGCTTAGCGTCTCCCCGTCGTGGGAGCTCCTATAATTCACCCCTCCACTTT. Translation: CASSLASPRRGSSYNSPLHF.

This clonotype appeared many times. This chain connects TRBV6-2 or TRBV6-3 to TRBJ2-3; a weak D match, TRBD2 (6 bases). Germline V gene sequence: CDR1 MNHEY, CDR2 SVGEGT. Trimming cost V 5 bases and J 0 bases, with 15 bases left between them. The CDR3 has 16 amino acids. This CDR3 reads CASSAMRDGSTDTQYF. The CDR3 DNA is TGTGCCAGCAGTGCAATGCGGGACGGTAGCACAGATACGCAGTATTTT.

The V and J genes are TRBV6-2 or TRBV6-3 and TRBJ1-5; D is perhaps TRBD1 (5 bases). CDR1 and CDR2 from the germline V gene are MNHEY and SVGEGT. The CDR3 length is 14 residues. Trimming took off 2 bases at V and 5 bases at J, with 10 bases between the two ends. The CDR3 sequence: CASSYDGDYQPQHF. CDR3 nucleotide sequence: TGTGCCAGCAGTTACGATGGGGACTATCAGCCCCAGCATTTT.